This TCR beta chain was recovered during a study of vaccination effects on CD4 cells after COVID-19. Germline values: CDR1 MNHNS, CDR2 SASEGT. The V segment lost 0 bases and the J segment 6 bases; nucleotides outside the gene matches: 10. This CDR3 region has 16 residues. The table came from immunoSEQ multiplex PCR; TCRdb's copy has only in-frame clones and leaves some out. The repertoire includes 20,000 to 25,000 clones, 55% to 75% of them detected once, and roughly 12% sits in the top ten. Worth noting for this clone: Its antigen remains unknown.

In the ViraFEST assay, antigen-specific CD4+ clonotypes were identified by expansion after peptide-pool stimulation. Having been cultured for less than 13 days, the cells underwent CD4+ T cell isolation. Having tested negative for nucleocapsid antibodies, the vaccine recipients showed no prior SARS-CoV-2 infection. The chain is built from TRBV6-1 and TRBJ1-1; 7 bases agree with TRBD1. The sequence derives from a human donor who received a COVID-19 vaccine. Material: CD4+ T cells from PBMCs cultured with HCoV-NL63 spike peptides, obtained before COVID-19 vaccination. CDR3 DNA sequence: TGTGCCAGCAGTGAAGCGGTAGCAGGGGGGTACGCTGAAGCTTTCTTT. Its protein product is CASSEAVAGGYAEAFF.